This is a list of T cell receptor beta chains from one sample in a study of CD8+ T cells in alopecia areata. Sequenced by immunoSEQ multiplex PCR; TCRdb stores in-frame clones only, minus some. The sample holds 150,000 to 200,000 clones; 50% to 70% are singletons and the top ten take 0.75% to 0.95%. The sequencing here drew on CD4+ T cells sorted from blood, taken at week 4, from a patient treated with tofacitinib. The receptors shown here come from a human donor with alopecia areata. Each CDR3 is given with its conserved first and last residue.

j_call | v_call | cdr3_aa
TRBJ2-7 | TRBV29-1 | CSFLDGPYEQYF
TRBJ2-4 | TRBV29-1 | CSVRRFAGRTKNIQYF
TRBJ2-7 | TRBV7-9 | CASSPMDRGGEQYF
TRBJ2-7 | TRBV6-5 | CASSYSIVGFSYEQYF
TRBJ2-3 | TRBV5-8 | CASSLRGQGTDTQYF
TRBJ1-5 | TRBV29-1 | CSVVAGVNQPQHF
TRBJ2-7 | TRBV29-1 | CSAIDGAYEQYF
TRBJ1-1 | TRBV4-1 | CASSQVPSSEAFF
TRBJ1-1 | TRBV19 | CASSPQWGAGGTEAFF
TRBJ1-3 | TRBV6-5 | CASSRPENTIYF
TRBJ1-5 | TRBV5-1 | CASSPMGVGQPQHF
TRBJ2-2 | TRBV10-3 | CAISEPTENTGELFF
TRBJ1-2 | TRBV25-1 | CASSEISGNYGYTF
TRBJ2-7 | TRBV29-1 | CSVRRDTLSYEQYF
TRBJ2-3 | TRBV19 | CASSRTSGGVTQYF
TRBJ2-3 | TRBV4-3 | CASSPRTSGGALDTQYF
TRBJ2-3 | TRBV30 | CAWARGTDTQYF